This is a list of T cell receptor beta chains from one sample in a study of response to subunit inactivated influenza vaccine. TCRdb fed the RT-PCR reads into MiXCR, producing one record per CDR3 protein. The sample yields a few hundred thousand distinct CDR3 sequences, over 20% seen once. The input for sequencing was PBMCs from blood, taken around 22 months after vaccination. Every receptor here comes from a man between 50 and 75 years old who received an inactivated influenza vaccine. Both conserved end residues are part of each CDR3. A D gene is named only where the DNA matches it firmly. Only part of the rows carry a size: once, few, many, or a class if the clone is expanded.

d_gene: TRBD1
len: 16
v_gene: TRBV6-2/TRBV6-3
j_gene: TRBJ1-1
abundance: .
CDR3nt: TGTGCCAGCAGGCTGGGACGGTGGACAGGAAACACTGAAGCTTTCTTT
CDR3aa: CASRLGRWTGNTEAFF

d_gene: .
len: 16
v_gene: TRBV6-5
j_gene: TRBJ2-1
abundance: few
CDR3nt: TGTGCCAGCAGTTTCCTCAGGGTAACTCAGAACGATGAGCAGTTCTTC
CDR3aa: CASSFLRVTQNDEQFF

d_gene: .
len: 14
v_gene: TRBV4-3
j_gene: TRBJ1-2
abundance: .
CDR3nt: TGCGCCAGCAGCCAAGGGGGGGCGTGGGGTGGCTACACCTTC
CDR3aa: CASSQGGAWGGYTF

d_gene: TRBD1
len: 15
v_gene: TRBV7-7
j_gene: TRBJ2-7
abundance: .
CDR3nt: TGTGCTAGCAGCTTAGCACGACAGGGGACCTACGAGCAGTACTTC
CDR3aa: CASSLARQGTYEQYF

d_gene: .
len: 11
v_gene: TRBV18
j_gene: TRBJ1-1
abundance: few
CDR3nt: TGTGCCAGCTCACCCGAGACTGAAGCTTTCTTT
CDR3aa: CASSPETEAFF

d_gene: .
len: 15
v_gene: TRBV6-1
j_gene: TRBJ1-2
abundance: few
CDR3nt: TGTGCCAGCAGTGAAAGGGACTTCAATAACTATGGCTACACCTTC
CDR3aa: CASSERDFNNYGYTF

d_gene: TRBD1
len: 16
v_gene: TRBV6-2/TRBV6-3
j_gene: TRBJ1-4
abundance: .
CDR3nt: TGTGCCAGCAGTTACTCCCGGGACAGGGGAGGAGAAAAACTGTTTTTT
CDR3aa: CASSYSRDRGGEKLFF

d_gene: .
len: 13
v_gene: TRBV7-9
j_gene: TRBJ1-5
abundance: many
CDR3nt: TGTGCCAGCAGCTTAGGCACAAATCAGCCCCAGCATTTT
CDR3aa: CASSLGTNQPQHF

d_gene: .
len: 14
v_gene: TRBV30
j_gene: TRBJ2-3
abundance: .
CDR3nt: TGTGCCTGGAGGAAACGGGACCATACAGATACGCAGTATTTT
CDR3aa: CAWRKRDHTDTQYF

d_gene: .
len: 13
v_gene: TRBV12-3/TRBV12-4
j_gene: TRBJ1-2
abundance: few
CDR3nt: TGTGCCAGCAGCATAGGTAGATTCTATGGCTACACCTTC
CDR3aa: CASSIGRFYGYTF

d_gene: .
len: 15
v_gene: TRBV4-3
j_gene: TRBJ2-3
abundance: few
CDR3nt: TGCGCCAGCAGCTCACTAGTAGGGAGCACAGATACGCAGTATTTT
CDR3aa: CASSSLVGSTDTQYF

d_gene: .
len: 15
v_gene: TRBV7-6
j_gene: TRBJ2-1
abundance: few
CDR3nt: TGTGCCAGCAGCTTGGGGGGAGGCCCTTACAATGAGCAGTTCTTC
CDR3aa: CASSLGGGPYNEQFF

d_gene: TRBD2
len: 14
v_gene: TRBV5-1
j_gene: TRBJ2-5
abundance: .
CDR3nt: TGCGCCAGCAGTCCTTCAGCGGGACTAGAGACCCAGTACTTC
CDR3aa: CASSPSAGLETQYF

d_gene: TRBD2
len: 16
v_gene: TRBV9
j_gene: TRBJ2-3
abundance: many
CDR3nt: TGTGCCAGCAGCGTACTAGCGGGTTCTAGCACAGATACGCAGTATTTT
CDR3aa: CASSVLAGSSTDTQYF

d_gene: .
len: 13
v_gene: TRBV11-2
j_gene: TRBJ2-3
abundance: .
CDR3nt: TGTGCCAGCAACCCACACCCCGCAGATACGCAGTATTTT
CDR3aa: CASNPHPADTQYF

d_gene: .
len: 14
v_gene: TRBV7-2
j_gene: TRBJ1-2
abundance: .
CDR3nt: TGTGCCAGCAGCCCCGAGTCGAGGAACTATGGCTACACCTTC
CDR3aa: CASSPESRNYGYTF

d_gene: .
len: 16
v_gene: TRBV7-2
j_gene: TRBJ1-6
abundance: .
CDR3nt: TGTGCCAGCAGCTTAGCGACCCCAGGGGTAGGTTCACCCCTCCACTTT
CDR3aa: CASSLATPGVGSPLHF

d_gene: TRBD1
len: 13
v_gene: TRBV29-1
j_gene: TRBJ1-4
abundance: few
CDR3nt: TGCAGCGTGCGGACAGGTGTAAATGAAAAACTGTTTTTT
CDR3aa: CSVRTGVNEKLFF

d_gene: .
len: 14
v_gene: TRBV12-3/TRBV12-4
j_gene: TRBJ1-2
abundance: few
CDR3nt: TGTGCCAGCAGTTTGGTTGGGGTGGAGGGTGGCTACACCTTC
CDR3aa: CASSLVGVEGGYTF

d_gene: .
len: 14
v_gene: TRBV5-1
j_gene: TRBJ2-7
abundance: .
CDR3nt: TGCGCCAGCAGTGGGACGGGACTCTCCTACGAGCAGTACTTC
CDR3aa: CASSGTGLSYEQYF

d_gene: .
len: 15
v_gene: TRBV5-1
j_gene: TRBJ1-1
abundance: many
CDR3nt: TGCGCCAGCAGCAACCATATTCAGGGAGCCACTGAAGCTTTCTTT
CDR3aa: CASSNHIQGATEAFF

d_gene: TRBD1
len: 14
v_gene: TRBV11-1
j_gene: TRBJ2-4
abundance: .
CDR3nt: TGTGCCAGCAGCTTTAGGACAGGGGGAAACATTCAGTACTTC
CDR3aa: CASSFRTGGNIQYF

d_gene: .
len: 16
v_gene: TRBV4-1
j_gene: TRBJ1-1
abundance: .
CDR3nt: TGCGCCAGCAGCCAAGTCTCGGGGATCGGGAACACTGAAGCTTTCTTT
CDR3aa: CASSQVSGIGNTEAFF

d_gene: .
len: 14
v_gene: TRBV7-2
j_gene: TRBJ1-4
abundance: few
CDR3nt: TGTGCCAGCAGCTTAGACAGGGTTGAAGAAAAACTGTTTTTT
CDR3aa: CASSLDRVEEKLFF

d_gene: .
len: 13
v_gene: TRBV6-1
j_gene: TRBJ2-1
abundance: .
CDR3nt: TGTGCCAGCAGATCAGGCGGTAACAATGAGCAGTTCTTC
CDR3aa: CASRSGGNNEQFF

d_gene: .
len: 13
v_gene: TRBV20-1
j_gene: TRBJ1-1
abundance: many
CDR3nt: TGCAGTGCTAGAGAACAGATGAACACTGAAGCTTTCTTT
CDR3aa: CSAREQMNTEAFF

d_gene: .
len: 14
v_gene: TRBV7-2
j_gene: TRBJ2-2
abundance: .
CDR3nt: TGTGCCAGCAGCTTGGGGGTTTTCACCGGGGAGCTGTTTTTT
CDR3aa: CASSLGVFTGELFF

d_gene: .
len: 16
v_gene: TRBV20-1
j_gene: TRBJ2-1
abundance: .
CDR3nt: TGCAGTGCTGGCAATCTAGCGAGGGGGAACGGGAATGAGCAGTTCTTC
CDR3aa: CSAGNLARGNGNEQFF

d_gene: .
len: 13
v_gene: TRBV11-2
j_gene: TRBJ2-7
abundance: .
CDR3nt: TGTGCCAGCAGCTTAGAGGTGGTTTACGAGCAGTACTTC
CDR3aa: CASSLEVVYEQYF

d_gene: TRBD1
len: 12
v_gene: TRBV10-3
j_gene: TRBJ1-5
abundance: few
CDR3nt: TGTGCCACCCAGGACAGGGGGCAGCCCCAGCATTTT
CDR3aa: CATQDRGQPQHF

d_gene: TRBD2
len: 18
v_gene: TRBV11-1
j_gene: TRBJ2-1
abundance: .
CDR3nt: TGTGCCAGCAGCTCTGCCCCAATAGCGGGAGGGCCTCGCAATGAGCAGTTCTTC
CDR3aa: CASSSAPIAGGPRNEQFF

d_gene: .
len: 15
v_gene: TRBV4-1
j_gene: TRBJ1-6
abundance: many
CDR3nt: TGCGCCAGCAGCCCTTGGAAGGAGGTTGATTCACCCCTCCACTTT
CDR3aa: CASSPWKEVDSPLHF

d_gene: .
len: 13
v_gene: TRBV6-6
j_gene: TRBJ1-1
abundance: many
CDR3nt: TGTGCCAGCAGTTACTCTTCGGACACTGAAGCTTTCTTT
CDR3aa: CASSYSSDTEAFF

d_gene: TRBD1
len: 16
v_gene: TRBV25-1
j_gene: TRBJ2-1
abundance: .
CDR3nt: TGTGCCAGCAGTGAATCAGGGACAGGGCGGTACAATGAGCAGTTCTTC
CDR3aa: CASSESGTGRYNEQFF

d_gene: .
len: 14
v_gene: TRBV27
j_gene: TRBJ2-7
abundance: .
CDR3nt: TGTGCCAGCAGTTTATATAGAAACTCCTACGAGCAGTACTTC
CDR3aa: CASSLYRNSYEQYF

d_gene: .
len: 16
v_gene: TRBV7-9
j_gene: TRBJ2-3
abundance: .
CDR3nt: TGTGCCAGCAGCCCATTCTCTTCCGGGGGAGGAGATACGCAGTATTTT
CDR3aa: CASSPFSSGGGDTQYF

d_gene: .
len: 18
v_gene: TRBV28
j_gene: TRBJ2-3
abundance: .
CDR3nt: TGTGCCAGCAGTTTCCCCCCGGGCCAAGAAATTGGGGCAGATACGCAGTATTTT
CDR3aa: CASSFPPGQEIGADTQYF

d_gene: TRBD1
len: 15
v_gene: TRBV11-3
j_gene: TRBJ1-1
abundance: many
CDR3nt: TGTGCCAGCAGCCCAGGGGGGGGCTCGAGCACTGAAGCTTTCTTT
CDR3aa: CASSPGGGSSTEAFF

d_gene: TRBD2
len: 15
v_gene: TRBV20-1
j_gene: TRBJ2-5
abundance: once
CDR3nt: TGCAGTGCTAGGGCTAGCGGGGGGCGGGGAGAGACCCAGTACTTC
CDR3aa: CSARASGGRGETQYF

d_gene: .
len: 13
v_gene: TRBV7-9
j_gene: TRBJ1-5
abundance: .
CDR3nt: TGTGCCAGCAGCTTATCAGTGAATCAGCCCCAGCATTTT
CDR3aa: CASSLSVNQPQHF

d_gene: .
len: 14
v_gene: TRBV7-9
j_gene: TRBJ2-7
abundance: few
CDR3nt: TGTGCCAGCAGCTTAGCTCTCACGACCTACGAGCAGTACTTC
CDR3aa: CASSLALTTYEQYF

d_gene: .
len: 16
v_gene: TRBV11-2
j_gene: TRBJ2-1
abundance: .
CDR3nt: TGTGCCAGCAGCTTACTGGCAGCTGGTTCCTACAATGAGCAGTTCTTC
CDR3aa: CASSLLAAGSYNEQFF

d_gene: .
len: 12
v_gene: TRBV7-2
j_gene: TRBJ1-2
abundance: few
CDR3nt: TGTGCCAGCAGCTCGGGAATCTATGGCTACACCTTC
CDR3aa: CASSSGIYGYTF

d_gene: .
len: 14
v_gene: TRBV2
j_gene: TRBJ1-1
abundance: many
CDR3nt: TGTGCCAGCAGGGGGACGTGGTGGAATACTGAAGCTTTCTTT
CDR3aa: CASRGTWWNTEAFF

d_gene: .
len: 14
v_gene: TRBV3-1
j_gene: TRBJ1-5
abundance: .
CDR3nt: TGTGCCAGCAGCCAAGAACAGGGTTATCAGCCCCAGCATTTT
CDR3aa: CASSQEQGYQPQHF

d_gene: .
len: 15
v_gene: TRBV12-3/TRBV12-4
j_gene: TRBJ1-5
abundance: few
CDR3nt: TGTGCCAGCAGTTTAGGAGGAAGGACAGCAGAGCCCCAGCATTTT
CDR3aa: CASSLGGRTAEPQHF

d_gene: .
len: 12
v_gene: TRBV20-1
j_gene: TRBJ1-1
abundance: .
CDR3nt: TGCAGTGCTATACTACTGCGGACCTCAGCTTTCTTT
CDR3aa: CSAILLRTSAFF

d_gene: .
len: 14
v_gene: TRBV15
j_gene: TRBJ1-2
abundance: few
CDR3nt: TGTGCCACCAGCAGAGATTCGGGGGCCCATGGCTACACCTTC
CDR3aa: CATSRDSGAHGYTF

d_gene: .
len: 13
v_gene: TRBV12-3/TRBV12-4
j_gene: TRBJ1-5
abundance: many
CDR3nt: TGTGCCAGCAGTTTATTGGGCAATCAGCCCCAGCATTTT
CDR3aa: CASSLLGNQPQHF

d_gene: .
len: 15
v_gene: TRBV18
j_gene: TRBJ1-1
abundance: few
CDR3nt: TGTGCCAGCTCACCACCTCTAGCAGGGAACACTGAAGCTTTCTTT
CDR3aa: CASSPPLAGNTEAFF

d_gene: TRBD2
len: 17
v_gene: TRBV11-2
j_gene: TRBJ2-5
abundance: .
CDR3nt: TGTGCCAGCAGCTTAGATCCCGCGAGCGGGAGGGCCAAGACCCAGTACTTC
CDR3aa: CASSLDPASGRAKTQYF

d_gene: .
len: 13
v_gene: TRBV29-1
j_gene: TRBJ2-2
abundance: .
CDR3nt: TGCAGCGTTTCGCCAACGAACACCGGGGAGCTGTTTTTT
CDR3aa: CSVSPTNTGELFF

d_gene: .
len: 11
v_gene: TRBV20-1
j_gene: TRBJ2-3
abundance: .
CDR3nt: TGCAGTGCTAGAAGACGAGATACGCAGTATTTT
CDR3aa: CSARRRDTQYF

d_gene: .
len: 12
v_gene: TRBV30
j_gene: TRBJ2-7
abundance: .
CDR3nt: TGTGCCTGGAGTGTTGCGGGGAACGAGCAGTACTTC
CDR3aa: CAWSVAGNEQYF

d_gene: TRBD1
len: 16
v_gene: TRBV30
j_gene: TRBJ1-4
abundance: .
CDR3nt: TGTGCCTGGAGCAGGGGGCATCGGATAACTAATGAAAAACTGTTTTTT
CDR3aa: CAWSRGHRITNEKLFF